The rows below give T cell receptor beta chains drawn from one sample of a study of blood T cell repertoires in COVID-19. Clones were read by immunoSEQ multiplex PCR, and TCRdb kept only the in-frame ones, dropping some. Among 140,000 to 150,000 clones, roughly 89% were seen once, and the ten largest hold roughly 1.6%. Material: peripheral blood. The receptors were sampled from a human donor in a cohort sampled during active COVID-19. Each CDR3 is given with its conserved first and last residue. The D gene is left open where the match is weak. Clone size is not always given. Where it is, it says once, few, many or a class for expanded clones.

v_gene,d_gene,j_gene,abundance,CDR3aa,CDR3nt
TRBV29-1,TRBD1,TRBJ2-7,once,CSATGTGAYEQYF,TGCAGCGCCACCGGGACAGGGGCATACGAGCAGTACTTC
TRBV7-2,TRBD2,TRBJ2-7,NA,CASSSSGGAYEQYF,TGTGCCAGCAGCTCTAGCGGGGGGGCCTACGAGCAGTACTTC
TRBV6-2/TRBV6-3,TRBD2,TRBJ2-1,NA,CASSYSASGASYNEQFF,TGTGCCAGCAGTTACTCGGCCAGCGGGGCCTCCTACAATGAGCAGTTCTTC
TRBV7-6,TRBD2,TRBJ2-1,NA,CASSLTGGPTYNEQFF,TGTGCCAGCAGCTTGACGGGGGGGCCGACCTACAATGAGCAGTTCTTC
TRBV19,NA,TRBJ1-6,few,CASSPGSYNSPLHF,TGTGCCAGTAGCCCAGGTTCCTATAATTCACCCCTCCACTTT
TRBV6-6,NA,TRBJ2-1,NA,CATRDTPTYNEQFF,TGTGCCACACGGGACACCCCAACTTACAATGAGCAGTTCTTC
TRBV21-1,NA,TRBJ1-2,NA,CASSTPGGATNYGYTF,TGTGCCAGCAGCACTCCAGGAGGTGCCACTAACTATGGCTACACCTTC
TRBV7-7,NA,TRBJ2-3,NA,CASSPLSVRTDTQYF,TGTGCTAGCAGCCCCTTGTCAGTGCGCACAGATACGCAGTATTTT
TRBV18,TRBD1,TRBJ2-3,NA,CASSPRTGETDTQYF,TGTGCCAGCTCACCCAGGACAGGGGAGACAGATACGCAGTATTTT
TRBV7-2,NA,TRBJ2-7,once,CASSSNRETYYEQYF,TGTGCCAGCAGCTCCAACCGGGAAACCTACTACGAGCAGTACTTC
TRBV7-2,NA,TRBJ2-3,NA,CASSLPLADTQYF,TGTGCCAGCAGCTTACCATTAGCAGATACGCAGTATTTT
TRBV7-2,TRBD1,TRBJ2-7,NA,CASSLVSGGSSYEQYF,TGTGCCAGCAGCTTAGTCTCAGGGGGCAGCTCCTACGAGCAGTACTTC
TRBV6-2/TRBV6-3,NA,TRBJ1-1,NA,CASSYRGRVNTEAFF,TGTGCCAGCAGTTATCGTGGGAGGGTGAACACTGAAGCTTTCTTT
TRBV19,TRBD1,TRBJ1-1,NA,CASNHGDRGLAEAFF,TGTGCCAGTAACCATGGGGACAGGGGGCTGGCTGAAGCTTTCTTT
TRBV18,TRBD2,TRBJ2-3,NA,CASSPNLMGLAGDTDTQYF,TGTGCCAGCTCACCCAATTTGATGGGACTAGCGGGAGACACAGATACGCAGTATTTT
TRBV6-6,TRBD2,TRBJ2-1,NA,CASSPRTSGAVFNEQFF,TGTGCCAGCAGTCCCAGGACTAGCGGGGCCGTCTTCAATGAGCAGTTCTTC
TRBV5-1,TRBD1,TRBJ2-1,NA,CASSEETGRNEQFF,TGCGCCAGCAGTGAGGAGACAGGGCGGAATGAGCAGTTCTTC
TRBV10-2,TRBD2,TRBJ2-7,NA,CASSEGLAGETYEQYF,TGCGCCAGCAGTGAGGGACTAGCGGGGGAAACCTACGAGCAGTACTTC
TRBV6-5,TRBD1,TRBJ1-6,NA,CASSYRQGIYNSPLHF,TGTGCCAGCAGTTACCGACAGGGTATCTATAATTCACCCCTCCACTTT
TRBV7-8,TRBD1,TRBJ1-6,NA,CASSSRTGWGNSYNSPLHF,TGTGCCAGCAGCTCCCGGACAGGGTGGGGGAACTCCTATAATTCACCCCTCCACTTT
TRBV18,NA,TRBJ1-3,once,CASSDSSGNTIYF,TGTGCCAGCTCCGACAGCTCTGGAAACACCATATATTTT
TRBV18,NA,TRBJ2-1,NA,CASSPSLSQYNEQFF,TGTGCCAGCTCACCATCGCTCTCCCAGTACAATGAGCAGTTCTTC
TRBV9,TRBD2,TRBJ2-5,NA,CASSVGGSGGTQETQYF,TGTGCCAGCAGCGTAGGAGGGAGCGGGGGTACCCAAGAGACCCAGTACTTC
TRBV6-1,NA,TRBJ2-1,NA,CASSEEQGMDEQFF,TGTGCCAGCAGTGAGGAACAGGGCATGGATGAGCAGTTCTTC